These 21 T cell receptor beta chains share one sample of origin, sequenced in a study of siplizumab effects on memory and regulatory T cells. Clones were sequenced by immunoSEQ multiplex PCR, and TCRdb holds only the in-frame ones, with some missing. The repertoire includes some 90,000 clones, approximately 90% of them detected once, and roughly 15% sits in the top ten. Sequenced material: CD4+ T cells sorted from blood. The receptors originated from a human donor in good health.

The chain is built from TRBV10-3 and TRBJ1-3; D gene ambiguous. V lost 8 bases to trimming and J lost 0 bases, with 8 bases between them. CDR3 length: 13 residues. Per germline, CDR1 ENHRY and CDR2 SYGVKD. Here the CDR3 reads CAIGSPSGNTIYF. CDR3 DNA: TGTGCCATCGGCAGCCCCTCTGGAAACACCATATATTTT.

V usage is TRBV5-1 and J usage is TRBJ1-2, with 7 bases fitting TRBD1. The germline V gene encodes CDR1 SGHRS and CDR2 YFSETQ. The ends lost 1 base at V and 8 bases at J; junction bases unmatched: 5. This CDR3 contains 13 residues. The chain's CDR3 is CASSLPGGRGYTF. CDR3 DNA sequence: TGCGCCAGCAGCTTGCCAGGGGGTCGGGGCTACACCTTC.

This clone was seen a single time. The CDR3, as DNA: TGTGCCAGCAGCCCCCGGGGCCGTCCGAACACCGGGGAGCTGTTTTTT. Its protein is CASSPRGRPNTGELFF. The chain recombines TRBV5-6 with TRBJ2-2, with D perhaps TRBD1 or TRBD2 (5 bases each). V was trimmed by 4 bases and J by 0 bases, leaving 13 bases between them. The CDR3 sequence is 16 residues long. Germline CDR1 SGHDT, CDR2 YYEEEE.

The chain joins TRBV28 to TRBJ2-5; 9 nucleotides align to TRBD2. The germline V gene has CDR1 MDHEN and CDR2 SYDVKM. Trimming took 11 bases from V and 3 from J; bases not matched to a gene: 7. The CDR3 length is 13 residues. The DNA of the CDR3 is TGTGCCGTCTCGGCGGGGGGGAAAGAGACCCAGTACTTC. It yields the protein CAVSAGGKETQYF.

The chain joins TRBV7-9 to TRBJ2-7, with 7 bases matching TRBD1. There are 12 residues in the CDR3. Germline-derived CDR1 and CDR2 are SEHNR and FQNEAQ (reference sequence). The junction had 4 bases not matched to a gene; V was cut back by 5 bases and J by 6 bases. CDR3 DNA sequence: TGTGCCAGCAGCAGGACAGGACCCGAGCAGTACTTC. Protein: CASSRTGPEQYF.

The J gene is TRBJ2-3, the V gene TRBV7-3; 8 bases fit TRBD1. The V gene's germline CDR1 is SGHTA and CDR2 FQGTGA. CDR3 length equals 17 residues. V shed 2 bases and J 5 bases; nucleotides not matched to a gene: 12. CDR3 sequence reads: CASSLYSGTGVEDTQYF. The DNA for the CDR3 is TGTGCCAGCAGCTTATATTCCGGGACAGGAGTTGAAGATACGCAGTATTTT. Using reference TRBV7-3 and TRBJ2-3 for the parts outside the CDR3, the full variable domain is GAGVSQTPSNKVTEKGKYVELRCDPISGHTALYWYRQSLGQGPEFLIYFQGTGAADDSGLPNDRFFAVRPEGSVSTLKIQRTERGDSAVYLCASSLYSGTGVEDTQYFGPGTRLTVL.

J is TRBJ2-2 and V is TRBV9; TRBD2 agrees at 7 bases. Trimming removed 2 bases from V and 7 bases from J; junction bases left unmatched: 5. This CDR3 region has 14 residues. CDR1 and CDR2 (germline): SGDLS, YYNGEE. This chain's CDR3 is CASSVAGTIGELFF. The CDR3 coding sequence is TGTGCCAGCAGCGTCGCGGGGACTATCGGGGAGCTGTTTTTT.

The CDR3 DNA reads as TGTGCCAGCACTGCAGTGTCCCAAGAGACCCAGTACTTC. Translated: CASTAVSQETQYF. The chain links TRBV6-5 to TRBJ2-5; D remains unclear. Deletions cut 7 bases from V and 1 base from J, with 10 bases between. The germline CDR1 and CDR2 sequences are MNHEY and SVGAGI. The length of the CDR3 is 13 residues.

V gene TRBV7-8 combines with J gene TRBJ2-7, with 10 bases that match TRBD2. V gave up 3 bases and J gave up 4 bases; unmatched junction bases: 6. The germline gives CDR1 SGHVS, CDR2 FQNEAQ. This CDR3 has 15 residues. CDR3 sequence: CASSLRTSGPYEQYF. In DNA form, the CDR3 reads TGTGCCAGCAGCTTGAGGACTAGCGGTCCGTACGAGCAGTACTTC.

This chain connects TRBV6-1 to TRBJ2-7; 11 bases are shared with TRBD2. The CDR3 is 15 residues long. Germline V lookup: CDR1 MNHNS, CDR2 SASEGT. V shed 7 bases and J 2 bases; nucleotides not matched to a gene: 7. The CDR3 region is CASILVAGGPYEQYF. CDR3 nucleotides: TGTGCCAGCATCTTAGTAGCGGGAGGGCCCTACGAGCAGTACTTC.

The chain uses TRBV6-1 and TRBJ2-3; maybe TRBD2 (6 bases). The CDR3 is 14 amino acids. The germline V gene encodes CDR1 MNHNS and CDR2 SASEGT. V dropped 7 bases and J dropped 2 bases, with 13 bases sitting between them. CDR3 DNA sequence: TGTGCCAGCATGCTGGGAGGACCCACAGATACGCAGTATTTT. Translating it yields CASMLGGPTDTQYF.

This chain links TRBV28 with TRBJ1-5, with D perhaps matching TRBD1 (5 bases). Germline loops: CDR1 MDHEN, CDR2 SYDVKM. V lost 5 bases and J lost 4, with 12 bases in between. CDR3 length equals 14 residues. This CDR3 is CASSLLQGNQPQHF. The CDR3 bases are TGTGCCAGCAGTCTCCTCCAGGGAAATCAGCCCCAGCATTTT.

The chain uses TRBV2 and TRBJ2-5; 9 bases line up with TRBD1. The J segment lost 5 bases and the V segment lost 5 bases, leaving 6 bases of the junction unmatched. The CDR3 has 14 amino acids. CDR1 and CDR2 from the germline V gene are SNHLY and FYNNEI. CDR3 sequence (DNA): TGTGCCAGCAGTCCGGACAGGGGTTTGGAGACCCAGTACTTC. Translated: CASSPDRGLETQYF.

Details on this clone: Sequence at one end of the junction differs from germline and may be a read error. The V gene is TRBV6-6, the J gene TRBJ2-5, with D perhaps TRBD1 (6 bases). The germline gives CDR1 MNHNY, CDR2 SVGAGI (reference sequence). This CDR3 comprises 15 residues. The CDR3 region is CASSYYSGAQGTQYF. The CDR3 DNA is TGTGCCAGCAGTTACTACTCAGGGGCCCAAGGGACCCAGTACTTC.

Details on this clone: Compared with germline, one end of the junction differs, possibly owing to a read error. This sample includes further DNA sequences coding for the same CDR3. The V call is TRBV6-1, the J call TRBJ2-7; 8 nucleotides line up with TRBD2. CDR3 length equals 16 residues. The germline V gene has CDR1 MNHNS and CDR2 SASEGT. For the CDR3, the DNA is TGTGCCAGCAGCGAAGCGTTCGGGGGGGTAAACCACGAGCAGTACTTC. Translation gives CASSEAFGGVNHEQYF.

The chain joins TRBV4-1 to TRBJ1-3; a weak D match, TRBD1 (5 bases). With 1 base removed from V and 0 bases from J, the gap between germline ends came to 7 bases. This CDR3 has 15 amino acids. Per the germline V gene, CDR1 is MGHRA and CDR2 is YSYEKL. CDR3 bases: TGCGCCAGCAGCCAAGGACAGACCTCTGGAAACACCATATATTTT. Translation gives CASSQGQTSGNTIYF.

The V gene is TRBV28, the J gene TRBJ2-5; 11 nucleotides line up with TRBD2. The V and J ends lost 2 bases and 3 bases, in that order; junction bases with no gene match: 14. Looked up from germline, CDR1 is MDHEN and CDR2 is SYDVKM. CDR3 size: 19 residues. CDR3 nucleotides: TGTGCCAGCAGTTTAGGTCTAGCGGGAGGTTTTAGAGGGAAAGAGACCCAGTACTTC. Translating it yields CASSLGLAGGFRGKETQYF.

The genes are TRBV13 and TRBJ2-5, with unresolved D. The length of the CDR3 is 13 residues. V dropped 3 bases and J dropped 5 bases, with 10 bases sitting between them. Looked up from germline, CDR1 is PRHDT and CDR2 is FYEKMQ (reference sequence). This CDR3 reads CASSFSVAETQYF. The CDR3 region has the DNA TGTGCCAGCAGCTTCTCGGTTGCGGAGACCCAGTACTTC.

CDR3 sequence: CASSFPGPAYEQYF. The CDR3 DNA sequence: TGCGCCAGCAGTTTCCCCGGGCCCGCCTACGAGCAGTACTTC. This chain connects TRBV5-1 to TRBJ2-7, with no clear D. The V gene's germline CDR1 is SGHRS and CDR2 YFSETQ. This CDR3 region has 14 residues. Trimming shortened V by 5 bases and J by 2 bases, and 14 bases separated the two germline ends.

In DNA form, the CDR3 reads TGCGCCAGCAGTGCCAGGGGGGACACTGAAGCTTTCTTT. Residues: CASSARGDTEAFF. The chain is built from TRBV10-2 and TRBJ1-1, with 7 bases that match TRBD1. Germline V lookup: CDR1 WSHSY, CDR2 SAAADI. Germline trimming cut 4 bases from V and 3 bases from J; bases unmatched to any gene: 2. The CDR3 extends over 13 amino acids.

This clone appeared a few times. V is TRBV10-3 and J is TRBJ1-2, with no clear D. The CDR3 runs 13 residues. V gave up 3 bases and J gave up 0 bases, with 5 bases separating them. Germline CDR1 ENHRY, CDR2 SYGVKD. Here the CDR3 DNA reads TGTGCCATCAGTGATACCACTAACTATGGCTACACCTTC. Residues: CAISDTTNYGYTF.